These 6 T cell receptor beta chains came from one sample sequenced in a study of human T cells and chemical hapten exposure. MiXCR was run by TCRdb on the RACE reads, yielding one entry per CDR3 protein. The sample records more than 250,000 distinct CDR3 sequences, about 8.1% being singletons. The time point was: pre-sensitization, week 0. The treatment is: therapeutic diphenylcyclopropenone sensitization with weekly scalp DPC. Here the sequenced sample was whole blood, taken in connection with sensitization to the hapten diphenylcyclopropenone (DPC). The receptor set was obtained from a woman in her thirties or forties with alopecia areata. Some clones in this sample may be carry-over from other donors' samples.

There are a few counts of this clonotype. The V call is TRBV12-3 or TRBV12-4, the J call TRBJ2-1; maybe TRBD2 (6 bases). V shed 7 bases and J shed 4 bases, with 11 bases lying between them. The CDR3 consists of 13 residues. CDR3 region: CASIAGSYNEQFF. CDR3 nucleotides: TGTGCCAGCATTGCGGGATCTTACAATGAGCAGTTCTTC.

For the CDR3, the DNA is TGTGCCAGCAACCAGGACTGGTCCTACAATGAGCAGTTCTTC. Its protein is CASNQDWSYNEQFF. The chain recombines TRBV7-2 with TRBJ2-1; weak D call: TRBD2 (5 bases). V lost 7 bases to trimming and J lost 1 base, with 11 bases between them. The V gene's germline CDR1 is SGHTA and CDR2 FQGNSA. The length of the CDR3 is 14 residues. The full variable domain, completed using reference TRBV7-2 and TRBJ2-1, is GAGVSQSPSNKVTEKGKDVELRCDPISGHTALYWYRQSLGQGLEFLIYFQGNSAPDKSGLPSDRFSAERTGGSVSTLTIQRTQQEDSAVYLCASNQDWSYNEQFFGPGTRLTVL.

This clonotype was detected only a few times. The chain recombines TRBV6-2 or TRBV6-3 with TRBJ2-1, with TRBD1 identical over 8 bases. The CDR3 runs 15 residues. With 6 bases clipped from V and 7 bases from J, the junction kept 11 bases outside the gene matches. Germline V gene lookup returns CDR1 MNHEY and CDR2 SVGEGT. The CDR3 here is CASSPAPGGQNEQFF. CDR3 in DNA: TGTGCCAGCAGCCCCGCCCCAGGGGGCCAAAATGAGCAGTTCTTC.

The chain has TRBV24-1 and TRBJ2-1; 7 bases agree with TRBD2. V gave up 4 bases and J gave up 3 bases; unmatched junction bases: 8. The CDR3 has 16 residues. Germline CDR1 KGHDR, CDR2 SFDVKD. The CDR3 loop reads CATSDGDYALYNEQFF. The CDR3 DNA reads as TGTGCCACCAGTGACGGGGACTACGCCCTCTACAATGAGCAGTTCTTC.

There are many counts of this clonotype. This chain joins TRBV11-1 and TRBJ1-1; D is undetermined. Germline V gene sequence: CDR1 SGHAT, CDR2 FQDESV (reference sequence). V was clipped by 5 bases and J by 8 bases, with 12 bases between them. The CDR3 runs to 12 residues. Written as DNA, the CDR3 is TGTGCCAGCAGCCAAGGACCGACGGAAGCTTTCTTT. Its translation: CASSQGPTEAFF.

This clonotype turned up a few times. This chain joins TRBV10-3 and TRBJ1-3; 7 bases line up with TRBD1. Trimming cost V 8 bases and J 1 base; bases outside gene matches: 8. CDR1 and CDR2 from the germline V gene are ENHRY and SYGVKD. The CDR3 runs 15 residues. The DNA for the CDR3 is TGTGCCATCGGACAGGACCTCCTTTCTGGAAACACCATATATTTT. Residues: CAIGQDLLSGNTIYF.